This T cell receptor (beta chain) came from a study of OX40 agonist ivuxolimab in advanced cancers. At the level of the study: Ivuxolimab doses were 0.01, 0.1, 0.3, 1.5, 3 or 10 mg/kg every 2 weeks.

With autoimmune disease history or systemic immunosuppression, patients were excluded. This clone was seen more than once but under ten times. Its antigen is currently unknown. The table came from immunoSEQ multiplex PCR; TCRdb's copy has only in-frame clones and leaves some out. The sample has around 68,000 clones, approximately 85% seen once. CDR1 and CDR2 from the germline V gene are LNHDA and SQIVND (reference sequence). V was trimmed by 3 bases and J by 2 bases, leaving 8 bases between them. This CDR3 comprises 14 residues. Broader study findings: By week 6 at 0.1 to 3.0 mg/kg, blood CD4+ and CD8+ T cells had expanded clonally.

V and J are TRBV19 and TRBJ1-5; D is unresolved. This material consisted of CD4+ or CD8+ T cells sorted from blood, taken in a trial of the OX40 agonist ivuxolimab. The receptor was isolated from an adult with an advanced solid tumor such as melanoma, head and neck, liver or kidney cancer. CDR3 DNA: TGTGCCAGTAGTATCCGGGGAGGCAATCAGCCCCAGCATTTT. Encoded protein: CASSIRGGNQPQHF. The complete variable domain, with remaining parts taken from reference TRBV19 and TRBJ1-5, reads DGGITQSPKYLFRKEGQNVTLSCEQNLNHDAMYWYRQDPGQGLRLIYYSQIVNDFQKGDIAEGYSVSREKKESFPLTVTSAQKNPTAFYLCASSIRGGNQPQHFGDGTRLSIL.